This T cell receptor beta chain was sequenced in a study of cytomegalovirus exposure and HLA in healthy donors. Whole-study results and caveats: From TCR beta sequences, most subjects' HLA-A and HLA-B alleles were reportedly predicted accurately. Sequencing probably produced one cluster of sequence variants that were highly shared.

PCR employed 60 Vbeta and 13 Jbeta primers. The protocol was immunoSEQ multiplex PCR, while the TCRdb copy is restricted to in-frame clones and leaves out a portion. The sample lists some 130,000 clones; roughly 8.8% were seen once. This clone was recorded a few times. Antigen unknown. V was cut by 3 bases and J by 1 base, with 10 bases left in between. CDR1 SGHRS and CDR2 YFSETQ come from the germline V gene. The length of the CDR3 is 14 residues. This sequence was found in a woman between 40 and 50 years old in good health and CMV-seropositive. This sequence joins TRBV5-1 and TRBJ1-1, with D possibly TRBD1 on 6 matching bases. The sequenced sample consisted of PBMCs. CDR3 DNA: TGCGCCAGCAGCTCCACGACAGGGAACACTGAAGCTTTCTTT. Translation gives CASSSTTGNTEAFF.